This TCR beta chain was sequenced for a study of Ad26.COV2.S vaccination and SARS-CoV-2 variants (dated by TCRdb to the early 2020s). Some background on the complete study: Vaccine-arm donors came from COV1001, a multicentre, randomized, double-blind, placebo-controlled phase I-IIa trial of Ad26.COV2.S in healthy adults. Blinding of investigators to trial group allocation was maintained during experiments and outcome assessment. Trial participants were randomized into five groups of five: low-dose or high-dose Ad26.COV2.S given once or twice, or placebo on both occasions. TCRbeta repertoire sequencing served as the tool for gauging how specific and how broad the SARS-CoV-2-reactive T cell receptors were following Ad26.COV2.S vaccination. A total of roughly 30 samples were included in the TCR-sequenced set, comprising some 20 Ad26.COV2.S vaccine recipients, 5 placebo recipients and 8 SARS-CoV-2 convalescent individuals. Ad26.COV2.S was given intramuscularly at 5x10^10 or 1x10^11 viral particles, as a single shot or as two shots 56 days apart. Broader findings and caveats from the paper: Compared with placebo recipients, Ad26.COV2.S recipients showed higher spike-specific TCR breadth (P = 0.0014). According to the authors, total T cell responses may have been underestimated by the TCR breadth and depth analyses. After vaccination, spike-specific CD8+ and CD4+ T cell responses were reported to show substantial breadth. The study lacked the statistical power to compare responses across vaccine doses or regimens. Non-spike TCR breadth was comparable between vaccine and placebo recipients, consistent with the vaccine containing only spike.

The immunoSEQ Assay was the method used to sequence TCRbeta CDR3 regions. After extraction, genomic DNA underwent amplification by bias-controlled multiplex PCR, followed by high-throughput sequencing. From the authors' description of their analysis: To quantify the absolute abundance of every unique TCRbeta CDR3 region, sequences were collapsed and filtered. Usable DNA was measured by amplifying reference genes present in all nucleated cells, and TCRbeta template counts were normalized to that usable DNA to estimate T cell fraction. Repertoire TCRs were annotated as SARS-CoV-2-specific by exact matching of V gene, CDR3 amino acid sequence and J gene to a known reactive TCR set. MIRA supplied the reference SARS-CoV-2 TCR set, which was filtered for enrichment in COVID-19-positive ImmuneCODE repertoires so that public or cross-reactive TCRs were removed. Drawing on the MIRA antigens, annotated TCRs were analysed further at the level of specific ORF or position within ORF. Depth was the summed frequency of annotated unique rearrangements, while breadth was defined as annotated unique rearrangements over total unique productive rearrangements. Two-sided Wilcoxon rank-sum tests were applied when comparing TCR breadth between groups. TCRdb re-hosts the immuneACCESS table, in-frame sequences only. Its copies lack some clones; in the studies checked, an unresolved V gene accounts for under half of them, and the cause for the rest is not known. V, J and clone size are taken as reported in that table, and D and trimming were inferred from the DNA itself. The sample data list about 480,000 clones, and approximately 88% of these were observed just once. The top ten constitute roughly 12% of the sample.

According to the study, the label for this sample's treatment or condition signals: roughly 19 received Ad26.COV2.S at low or high dose, single or two shots; several received placebo; per-sample allocation not given. Repertoires of vaccine and placebo recipients were sequenced from samples collected on day 63 after the first injection. In Cohort 1b, 20 to 25 adults aged 18-55 years were enrolled at a single site in Boston, USA, between 29 July and 7 August 2020. Ad26.COV2.S was a replication-incompetent adenovirus type 26 vector that expressed a prefusion-stabilized SARS-CoV-2 spike protein derived from the original Wuhan strain. For this clone: The antigen it binds to is not known. No base-level quality is on record; no much larger clone is a single base apart.

The CDR3 contains 15 residues, cysteine and phenylalanine counted. Of the read, only the CDR3 DNA is kept; its 45 bases are in frame from base 1. V trim: 7 bases; J trim: 9 bases; unmatched bases: 15. The germline V gene (reference sequence) gives CDR1 as LNHNV and CDR2 as YYDKDF. The V and J genes are TRBV15 and TRBJ2-1, with TRBD1 matching 7 junction bases. The origin of this receptor is a person between 18 and 60 years old who received the Ad26.COV2.S COVID-19 vaccine or a placebo. This sample comprised peripheral blood, obtained in a trial of Ad26.COV2.S vaccine versus placebo. The DNA sequence is as follows: TGTGCCACCACCCCCCCCCGGACAGGTGCGGGTGAGCAGTTCTTC. This gives the protein CATTPPRTGAGEQFF. The CDR3 plus the reference TRBV15 and TRBJ2-1 genes for the other parts give the full variable domain: DAMVIQNPRYQVTQFGKPVTLSCSQTLNHNVMYWYQQKSSQAPKLLFHYYDKDFNNEADTPDNFQSRRPNTSFCFLDIRSPGLGDTAMYLCATTPPRTGAGEQFFGPGTRLTVL.